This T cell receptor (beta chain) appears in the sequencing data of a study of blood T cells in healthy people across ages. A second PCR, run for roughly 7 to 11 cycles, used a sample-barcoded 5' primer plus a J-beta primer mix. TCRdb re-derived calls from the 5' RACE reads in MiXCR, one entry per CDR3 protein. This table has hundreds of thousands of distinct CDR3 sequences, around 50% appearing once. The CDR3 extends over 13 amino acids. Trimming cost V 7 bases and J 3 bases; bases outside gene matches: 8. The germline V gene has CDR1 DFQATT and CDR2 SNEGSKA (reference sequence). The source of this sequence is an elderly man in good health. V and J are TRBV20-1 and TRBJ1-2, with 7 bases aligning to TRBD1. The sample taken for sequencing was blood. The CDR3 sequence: CSVLYRGDYGYTF. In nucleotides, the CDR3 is TGCAGTGTTCTCTACAGGGGAGACTATGGCTACACCTTC.